Below are 13 T cell receptor beta chains sequenced from a single sample in a study of T cells after posttransplantation cyclophosphamide. This table comes from immunoSEQ multiplex PCR, and its TCRdb copy is limited to in-frame clones, with some not included. The data contain some 22,000 clones, roughly 82% of them seen just once; the ten biggest clones take up approximately 6.8%. Material for sequencing was PBMCs. These receptors originate from an older woman with a blood cancer, CMV-positive, and with a related stem cell donor.

The chain combines TRBV4-2 with TRBJ2-1; D gene ambiguous. Germline CDR1 LGHNA, CDR2 YNFKEQ. V was trimmed by 1 base and J by 6 bases, leaving 7 bases between them. CDR3 length: 13 amino acids. This chain's CDR3 is CASSQVQVNEQFF. DNA of the CDR3: TGTGCCAGCAGCCAAGTCCAGGTCAATGAGCAGTTCTTC.

The chain employs TRBV6-1 and TRBJ1-1; D perhaps matches TRBD1 (5 bases). V was shortened by 5 bases and J by 7 bases, with 14 bases between the two germline ends. CDR3 size: 13 residues. The germline CDR1 and CDR2 sequences are MNHNS and SASEGT. CDR3 residues: CASSPRTPNEAFF. CDR3 nucleotide sequence: TGTGCCAGCAGTCCCCGGACACCTAATGAAGCTTTCTTT.

The CDR3 region has the DNA TGTGCCAGCAGCTTAGGCGGAGGGCGGGGCGGGGAGCTGTTTTTT. Encoded protein: CASSLGGGRGGELFF. The chain links TRBV7-2 to TRBJ2-2; D may be TRBD2 (6 bases). CDR1 is SGHTA and CDR2 is FQGNSA in the germline V gene. The germline V and J ends were trimmed by 1 base and 7 bases, with 13 bases remaining between them. The CDR3 spans 15 residues.

This clone was seen just once. The chain uses TRBV6-5 and TRBJ1-1; a possible D gene is TRBD1 (6 bases). This CDR3 spans 12 amino acids. The germline CDR1 and CDR2 sequences are MNHEY and SVGAGI. The V end lost 11 bases, the J end lost 5 bases, and 15 bases lay between the germline ends. CDR3 in DNA: TGTGCCTCACGAATGGGGGCTACTGAAGCTTTCTTT. Translation: CASRMGATEAFF.

The chain combines TRBV5-1 with TRBJ2-1; D is perhaps TRBD2 (5 bases). This CDR3 comprises 16 residues. Germline values: CDR1 SGHRS, CDR2 YFSETQ. V was shortened by 2 bases and J by 0 bases, with 12 bases between the two germline ends. CDR3 in amino acids: CASSFDPGSSYNEQFF. The CDR3 DNA follows: TGCGCCAGCAGCTTTGATCCGGGGAGCTCCTACAATGAGCAGTTCTTC. The full variable domain, rest sourced from reference TRBV5-1 and TRBJ2-1, is KAGVTQTPRYLIKTRGQQVTLSCSPISGHRSVSWYQQTPGQGLQFLFEYFSETQRNKGNFPGRFSGRQFSNSRSEMNVSTLELGDSALYLCASSFDPGSSYNEQFFGPGTRLTVL.

This clone has only a few counts. V and J are TRBV10-3 and TRBJ2-1; a weak D match, TRBD2 (6 bases). This CDR3 is 15 amino acids long. The germline gives CDR1 ENHRY, CDR2 SYGVKD. V was shortened by 3 bases and J by 9 bases, with 18 bases between the two germline ends. In DNA, the CDR3 is TGTGCCATCAGTGAATCTCTCGCGGGATTGGGTGAGCAGTTCTTC. Translated: CAISESLAGLGEQFF.

The CDR3 here is CASSYSSGETGNTIYF. As DNA, the CDR3 is TGTGCCAGCAGTTACTCATCGGGAGAAACGGGAAACACCATATATTTT. J is TRBJ1-3 and V is TRBV6-5; no reliable D call. The CDR3 has 16 amino acids. Germline assignment: CDR1 MNHEY and CDR2 SVGAGI. With 0 bases removed from V and 4 bases from J, the gap between germline ends came to 13 bases.

This sequence joins TRBV2 and TRBJ2-7; 10 bases align to TRBD2. This CDR3 has 20 residues. J gave up 7 bases and V 3 bases, and 24 bases lay outside the gene matches. Per germline, CDR1 SNHLY and CDR2 FYNNEI. Here the CDR3 DNA reads TGTGCCAGCAGTGATAAGTTGGGGCAAAGGGAGCGGGAGGGCGGTGGAGAGCAGTACTTC. It codes for CASSDKLGQREREGGGEQYF.

V gene TRBV5-1 combines with J gene TRBJ2-3; 10 bases are a match to TRBD2. Trimming removed 3 bases from V and 6 bases from J; junction bases left unmatched: 16. CDR3 length equals 18 residues. The V gene's germline CDR1 is SGHRS and CDR2 YFSETQ. CDR3 nucleotide sequence: TGCGCCAGCAGCTCACAACTAGGTCTAGCGGGAGTTGGCGATACGCAGTATTTT. This sequence encodes CASSSQLGLAGVGDTQYF.

This clone was seen only once. V usage is TRBV2 and J usage is TRBJ2-2, with 12 bases matching TRBD2. Germline loops: CDR1 SNHLY, CDR2 FYNNEI. Losses at the gene ends were 1 base for V and 5 bases for J; bases not matched to a gene: 5. CDR3 length: 17 amino acids. DNA of the CDR3: TGTGCCAGCAGTGAAGGGGGACTAGCGGGCTGGACCGGGGAGCTGTTTTTT. It translates to CASSEGGLAGWTGELFF.

CDR3 bases: TGTGCCAGCAGCTTAGTAATGTACCAAGAGACCCAGTACTTC. It translates to CASSLVMYQETQYF. The rearrangement uses TRBV7-9 and TRBJ2-5; no firm D call. CDR1 and CDR2 from the germline V gene are SEHNR and FQNEAQ (reference sequence). The length of the CDR3 is 14 residues. Deletions cut 1 base from V and 0 bases from J, with 6 bases between.

The CDR3 DNA reads TGTGCCAGCAGCAATACCGGGTCCTCCTACGAGCAGTACTTC. Its translation is CASSNTGSSYEQYF. V and J are TRBV7-9 and TRBJ2-7; no definite D call. The CDR3 is 14 residues long. V lost 5 bases to trimming and J lost 0 bases, with 11 bases between them. Germline V lookup: CDR1 SEHNR, CDR2 FQNEAQ (reference sequence).

This clone appeared once. The J gene is TRBJ1-2, the V gene TRBV6-1, with a possible D match to TRBD1 (6 bases). Germline V CDR1 and CDR2: MNHNS, SASEGT. The length of the CDR3 is 12 residues. Trimming cost V 6 bases and J 9 bases, with 14 bases left between them. The CDR3 DNA follows: TGTGCCAGCAGGCAAAACCGGGACAGCTACACCTTC. This encodes CASRQNRDSYTF.